This T cell receptor beta chain emerged from a study of blood T cell repertoires in COVID-19. The wider study: Sample material is recorded as cDNA or gDNA derived from T cells, B-cell-depleted T cells, or PBMCs.

Clones were read by immunoSEQ multiplex PCR, and TCRdb kept only the in-frame ones, dropping some. The sample has about 150,000 clones; around 91% are singletons. V was pared by 3 bases and J by 0 bases, with 17 bases between. CDR3 length: 17 residues. Germline V gene sequence: CDR1 SGHRS, CDR2 YFSETQ. The chain recombines TRBV5-1 with TRBJ2-3; perhaps TRBD2 as D (7 bases). The source of this sequence is a woman in her fifties or sixties with active COVID-19. Sequencing input: peripheral blood. Here the CDR3 DNA reads TGCGCCAGCAGCTCGGGGGGCGCGACCCTTAGCACAGATACGCAGTATTTT. The encoded protein is CASSSGGATLSTDTQYF. Full variable domain (missing parts from reference TRBV5-1 and TRBJ2-3): KAGVTQTPRYLIKTRGQQVTLSCSPISGHRSVSWYQQTPGQGLQFLFEYFSETQRNKGNFPGRFSGRQFSNSRSEMNVSTLELGDSALYLCASSSGGATLSTDTQYFGPGTRLTVL.